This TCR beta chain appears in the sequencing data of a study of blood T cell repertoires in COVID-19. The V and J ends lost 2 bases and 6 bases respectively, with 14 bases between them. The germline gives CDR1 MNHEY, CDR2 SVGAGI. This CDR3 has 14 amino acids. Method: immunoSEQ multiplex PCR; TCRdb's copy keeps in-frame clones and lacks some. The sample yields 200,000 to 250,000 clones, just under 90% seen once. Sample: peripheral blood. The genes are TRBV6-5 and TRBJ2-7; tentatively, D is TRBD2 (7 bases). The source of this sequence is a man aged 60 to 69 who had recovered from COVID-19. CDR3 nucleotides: TGTGCCAGCAGTTACACAGGGCGGGGGTTCGAGCAGTACTTC. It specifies CASSYTGRGFEQYF.